This TCR beta chain derives from a study of cytomegalovirus exposure and HLA in healthy donors. Germline CDR1 is SGHRS and CDR2 is YFSETQ. The CDR3 runs to 15 residues. V was clipped by 3 bases and J by 5 bases; unmatched bases: 6. General study results and limits: Across donors, sequencing depth was assumed by presence/absence analyses to be roughly uniform.

The PCR contained 60 Vbeta and 13 Jbeta primers. Clones were sequenced by immunoSEQ multiplex PCR, and TCRdb holds only the in-frame ones, with some missing. The sample holds around 150,000 clones, roughly two thirds seen once. This clone was recorded a few times. Its specificity is unknown. The chain recombines TRBV5-1 with TRBJ2-7; 12 bases match TRBD2. This clonotype was sampled from a woman in her forties in good health and CMV-seropositive. Source material: PBMCs. DNA of the CDR3: TGCGCCAGCAGCTCGACTAGCGGGAGTGGCAACGAGCAGTACTTC. It translates to CASSSTSGSGNEQYF.